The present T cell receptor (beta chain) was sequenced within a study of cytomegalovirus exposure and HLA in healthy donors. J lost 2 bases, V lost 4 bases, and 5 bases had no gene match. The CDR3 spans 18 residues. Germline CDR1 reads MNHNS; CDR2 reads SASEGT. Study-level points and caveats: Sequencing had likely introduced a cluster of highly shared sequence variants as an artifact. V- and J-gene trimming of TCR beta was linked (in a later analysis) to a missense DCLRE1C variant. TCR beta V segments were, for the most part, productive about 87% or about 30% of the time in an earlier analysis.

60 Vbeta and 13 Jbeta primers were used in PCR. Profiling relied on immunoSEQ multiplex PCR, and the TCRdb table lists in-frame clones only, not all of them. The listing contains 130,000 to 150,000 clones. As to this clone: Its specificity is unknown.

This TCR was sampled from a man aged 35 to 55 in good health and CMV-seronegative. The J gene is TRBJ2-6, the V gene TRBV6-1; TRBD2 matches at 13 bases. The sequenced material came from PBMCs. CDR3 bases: TGTGCCAGCAGTGTTCGGACTAGCGGGGGTGCTGGGGCCAACGTCCTGACTTTC. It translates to CASSVRTSGGAGANVLTF.